This record concerns one TCR beta chain sequence. These data are taken from a study of blood T cell repertoires in COVID-19. Whole-study context: There were acute and convalescent COVID-19 samples, and they came from the United States, Italy and Spain.

Original methodology: From reference gene primer amplification, estimates of nucleated cell counts were derived. Produced via immunoSEQ multiplex PCR; TCRdb's table is partial and in-frame only. From that table come the V and J calls and clone size; the DNA was used to work out D and trimming. Of over 150,000 clones in the sample, around four fifths were seen once. Between the trimmed V and J ends, which lost 6 bases and 7 bases, there was a span of 19 bases. Germline CDR1 and CDR2: SGHRS and YFSETQ. The CDR3 runs to 14 residues. This chain joins TRBV5-1 and TRBJ1-1; possibly TRBD1 for D (6 bases). This receptor was identified in an elderly woman with COVID-19, enrolled during active disease. Sample: peripheral blood. The CDR3 nucleotides are TGCGCCAGCATGCCCGGGACACCATCAGTTGAAGCTTTCTTT. Translation gives CASMPGTPSVEAFF. The full variable domain, completed using reference TRBV5-1 and TRBJ1-1, is KAGVTQTPRYLIKTRGQQVTLSCSPISGHRSVSWYQQTPGQGLQFLFEYFSETQRNKGNFPGRFSGRQFSNSRSEMNVSTLELGDSALYLCASMPGTPSVEAFFGQGTRLTVV.